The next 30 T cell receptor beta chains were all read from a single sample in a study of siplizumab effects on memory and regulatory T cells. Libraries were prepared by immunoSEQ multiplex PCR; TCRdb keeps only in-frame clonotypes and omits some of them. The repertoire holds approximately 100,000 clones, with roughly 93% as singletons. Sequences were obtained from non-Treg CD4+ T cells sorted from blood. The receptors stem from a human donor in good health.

The CDR3 DNA is TGTGCCAGCAGCCGGCATGATACAAGCCTCTCTGGAAACACCATATATTTT. Its protein product is CASSRHDTSLSGNTIYF. V and J are TRBV9 and TRBJ1-3; D call uncertain. The CDR3 length is 17 residues. CDR1 is SGDLS and CDR2 is YYNGEE in the germline V gene. V was clipped by 4 bases and J by 0 bases, with 17 bases between them.

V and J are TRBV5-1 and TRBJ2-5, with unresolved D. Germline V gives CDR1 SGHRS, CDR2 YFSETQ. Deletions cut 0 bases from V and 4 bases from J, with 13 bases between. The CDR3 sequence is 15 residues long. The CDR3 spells CASSLATTPRETQYF. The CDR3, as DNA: TGCGCCAGCAGCTTGGCCACTACCCCCCGAGAGACCCAGTACTTC.

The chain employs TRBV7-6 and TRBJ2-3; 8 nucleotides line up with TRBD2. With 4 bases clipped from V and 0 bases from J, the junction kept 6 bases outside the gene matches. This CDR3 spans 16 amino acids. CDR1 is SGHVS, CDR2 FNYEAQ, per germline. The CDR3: CASSSHIAGSTDTQYF. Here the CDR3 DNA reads TGTGCCAGCAGCTCCCATATAGCGGGGAGCACAGATACGCAGTATTTT.

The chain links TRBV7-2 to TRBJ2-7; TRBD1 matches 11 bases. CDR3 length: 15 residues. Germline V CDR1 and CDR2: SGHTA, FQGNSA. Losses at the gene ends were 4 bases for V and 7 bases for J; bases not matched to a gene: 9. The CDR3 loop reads CASSSRPGTGGEQYF. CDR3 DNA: TGTGCCAGCAGCTCTAGGCCCGGGACAGGGGGTGAGCAGTACTTC.

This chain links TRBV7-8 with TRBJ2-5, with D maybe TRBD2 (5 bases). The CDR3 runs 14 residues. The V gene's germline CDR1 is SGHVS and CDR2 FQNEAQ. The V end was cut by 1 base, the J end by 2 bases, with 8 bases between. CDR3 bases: TGTGCCAGCAGCTTAGGGGAGCGGCAAGAGACCCAGTACTTC. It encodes CASSLGERQETQYF. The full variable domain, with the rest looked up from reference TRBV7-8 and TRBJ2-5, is GAGVSQSPRYKVAKRGQDVALRCDPISGHVSLFWYQQALGQGPEFLTYFQNEAQLDKSGLPSDRFFAERPEGSVSTLKIQRTQQEDSAVYLCASSLGERQETQYFGPGTRLLVL.

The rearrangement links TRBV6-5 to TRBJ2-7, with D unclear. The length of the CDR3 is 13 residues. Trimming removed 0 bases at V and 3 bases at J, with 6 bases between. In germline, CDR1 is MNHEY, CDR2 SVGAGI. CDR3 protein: CASSYSYGYEQYF. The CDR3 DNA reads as TGTGCCAGCAGTTACTCGTACGGCTACGAGCAGTACTTC.

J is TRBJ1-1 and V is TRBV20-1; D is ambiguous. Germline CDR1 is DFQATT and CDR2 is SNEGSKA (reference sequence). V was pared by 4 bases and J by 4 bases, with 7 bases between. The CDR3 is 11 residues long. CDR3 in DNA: TGCAGTGCTATTCCCACCACTGAAGCTTTCTTT. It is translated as CSAIPTTEAFF.

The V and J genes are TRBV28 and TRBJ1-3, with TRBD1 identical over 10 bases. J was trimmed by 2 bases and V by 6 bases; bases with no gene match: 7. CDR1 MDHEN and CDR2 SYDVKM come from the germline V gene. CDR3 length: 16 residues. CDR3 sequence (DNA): TGTGCCAGCAGCCCGGGACAGGGGAAGGCTGGAAACACCATATATTTT. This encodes CASSPGQGKAGNTIYF.

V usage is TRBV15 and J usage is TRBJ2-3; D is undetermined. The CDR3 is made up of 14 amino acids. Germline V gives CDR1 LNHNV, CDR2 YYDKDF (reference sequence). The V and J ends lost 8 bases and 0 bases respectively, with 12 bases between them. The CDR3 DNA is TGTGCCACCCTCCGGCAGGTTAGCACAGATACGCAGTATTTT. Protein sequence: CATLRQVSTDTQYF.

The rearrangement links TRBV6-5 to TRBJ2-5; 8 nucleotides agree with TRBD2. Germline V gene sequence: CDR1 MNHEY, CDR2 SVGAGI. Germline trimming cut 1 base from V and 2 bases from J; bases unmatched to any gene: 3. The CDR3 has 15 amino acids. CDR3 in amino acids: CASSYWTSRQETQYF. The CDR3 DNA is TGTGCCAGCAGTTACTGGACTAGCAGACAAGAGACCCAGTACTTC.

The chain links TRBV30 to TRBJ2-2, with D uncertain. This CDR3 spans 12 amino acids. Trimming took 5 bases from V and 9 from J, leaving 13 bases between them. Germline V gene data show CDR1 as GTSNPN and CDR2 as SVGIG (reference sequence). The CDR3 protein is CAWSTSARELFF. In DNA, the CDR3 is TGTGCCTGGTCTACCTCAGCGAGGGAGCTGTTTTTT.

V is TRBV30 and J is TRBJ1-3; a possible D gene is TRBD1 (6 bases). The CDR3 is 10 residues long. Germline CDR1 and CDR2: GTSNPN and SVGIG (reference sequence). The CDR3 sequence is CACRGNTIYF. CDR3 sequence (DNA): TGTGCTTGCAGGGGCAACACCATATATTTT. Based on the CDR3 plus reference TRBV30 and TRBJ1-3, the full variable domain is SQTIHQWPATLVQPVGSPLSLECTVEGTSNPNLYWYRQAAGRGLQLLFYSVGIGQISSEVPQNLSASRPQDRQFILSSKKLLLSDSGFYLCACRGNTIYFGEGSWLTVV.

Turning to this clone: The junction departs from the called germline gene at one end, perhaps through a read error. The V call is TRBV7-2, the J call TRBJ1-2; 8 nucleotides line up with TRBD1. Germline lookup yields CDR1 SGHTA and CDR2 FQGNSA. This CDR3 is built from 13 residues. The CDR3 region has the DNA TGTGCCAGCAGCCGCCGTATGGACAGGGTGGCGAGCTTC. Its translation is CASSRRMDRVASF.

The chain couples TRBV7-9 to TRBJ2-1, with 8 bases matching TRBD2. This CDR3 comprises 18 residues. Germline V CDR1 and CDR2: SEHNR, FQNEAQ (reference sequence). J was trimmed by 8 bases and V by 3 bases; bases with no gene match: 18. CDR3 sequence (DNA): TGTGCCAGCAGCTTGGGACTTAAAGACCATCGGGGGGGCGATGAGCAGTTCTTC. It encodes CASSLGLKDHRGGDEQFF. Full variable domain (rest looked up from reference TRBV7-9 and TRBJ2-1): DTGVSQNPRHKITKRGQNVTFRCDPISEHNRLYWYRQTLGQGPEFLTYFQNEAQLEKSRLLSDRFSAERPKGSFSTLEIQRTEQGDSAMYLCASSLGLKDHRGGDEQFFGPGTRLTVL.

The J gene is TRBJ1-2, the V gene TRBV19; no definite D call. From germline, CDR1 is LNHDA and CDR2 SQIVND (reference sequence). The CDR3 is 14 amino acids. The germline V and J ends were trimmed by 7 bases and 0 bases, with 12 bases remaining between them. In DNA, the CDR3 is TGTGCCAGTATCTCGGTCGGTTCTAACTATGGCTACACCTTC. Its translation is CASISVGSNYGYTF. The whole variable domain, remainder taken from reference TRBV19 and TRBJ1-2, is DGGITQSPKYLFRKEGQNVTLSCEQNLNHDAMYWYRQDPGQGLRLIYYSQIVNDFQKGDIAEGYSVSREKKESFPLTVTSAQKNPTAFYLCASISVGSNYGYTFGSGTRLTVV.

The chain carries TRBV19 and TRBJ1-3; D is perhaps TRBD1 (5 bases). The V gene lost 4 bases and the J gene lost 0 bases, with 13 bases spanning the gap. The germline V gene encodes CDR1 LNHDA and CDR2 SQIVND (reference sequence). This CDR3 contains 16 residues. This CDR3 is CASSTLGTYSGNTIYF. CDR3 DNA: TGTGCCAGTAGTACATTAGGGACCTACTCTGGAAACACCATATATTTT.

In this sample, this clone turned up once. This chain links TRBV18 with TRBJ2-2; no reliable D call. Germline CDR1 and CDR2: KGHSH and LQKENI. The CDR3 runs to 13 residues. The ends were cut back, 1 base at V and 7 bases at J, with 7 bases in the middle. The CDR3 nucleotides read TGTGCCAGCTCACCACTTTTAGGCGGGGAGCTGTTTTTT. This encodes CASSPLLGGELFF.

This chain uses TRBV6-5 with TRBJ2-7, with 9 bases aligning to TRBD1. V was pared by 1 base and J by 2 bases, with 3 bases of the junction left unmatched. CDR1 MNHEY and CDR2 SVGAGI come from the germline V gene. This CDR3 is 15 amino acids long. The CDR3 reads CASSYLTGGTYEQYF. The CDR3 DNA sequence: TGTGCCAGCAGTTACTTGACAGGGGGGACCTACGAGCAGTACTTC.

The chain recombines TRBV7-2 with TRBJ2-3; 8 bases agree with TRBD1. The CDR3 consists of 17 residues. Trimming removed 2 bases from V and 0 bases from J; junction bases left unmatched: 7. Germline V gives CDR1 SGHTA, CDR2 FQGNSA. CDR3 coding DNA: TGTGCCAGCAGCTTACAGGGGGCCTCAGTTAGCACAGATACGCAGTATTTT. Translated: CASSLQGASVSTDTQYF.

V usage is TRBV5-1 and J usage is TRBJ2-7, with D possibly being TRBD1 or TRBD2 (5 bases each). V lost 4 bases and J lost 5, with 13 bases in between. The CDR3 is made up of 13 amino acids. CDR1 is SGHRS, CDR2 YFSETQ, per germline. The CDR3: CASSRDVWHEQYF. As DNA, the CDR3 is TGCGCCAGCAGCCGGGACGTCTGGCACGAGCAGTACTTC.

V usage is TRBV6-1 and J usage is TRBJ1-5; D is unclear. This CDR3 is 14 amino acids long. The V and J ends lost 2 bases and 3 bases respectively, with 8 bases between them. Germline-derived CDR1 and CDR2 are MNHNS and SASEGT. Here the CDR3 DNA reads TGTGCCAGCAGTGAACAGAGCCACAATCAGCCCCAGCATTTT. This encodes CASSEQSHNQPQHF.

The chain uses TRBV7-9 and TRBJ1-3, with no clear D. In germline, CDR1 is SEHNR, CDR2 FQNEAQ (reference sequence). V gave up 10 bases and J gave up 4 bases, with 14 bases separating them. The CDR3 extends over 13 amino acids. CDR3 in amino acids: CATELLIGNTIYF. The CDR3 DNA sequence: TGTGCCACCGAGTTGCTAATCGGAAACACCATATATTTT.

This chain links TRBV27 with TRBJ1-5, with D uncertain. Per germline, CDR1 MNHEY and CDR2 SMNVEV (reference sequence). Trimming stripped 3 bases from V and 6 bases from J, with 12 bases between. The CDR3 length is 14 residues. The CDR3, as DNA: TGTGCCAGCAGTTTGGGAGCGGCCGGTCAGCCCCAGCATTTT. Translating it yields CASSLGAAGQPQHF.

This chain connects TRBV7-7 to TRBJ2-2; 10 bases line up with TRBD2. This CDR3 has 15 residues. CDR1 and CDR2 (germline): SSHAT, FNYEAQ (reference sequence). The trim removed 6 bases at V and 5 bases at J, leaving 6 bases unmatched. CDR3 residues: CASSSTSGFTGELFF. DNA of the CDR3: TGTGCCAGCAGTTCGACTAGCGGGTTTACCGGGGAGCTGTTTTTT. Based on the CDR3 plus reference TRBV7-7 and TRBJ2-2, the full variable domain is GAGVSQSPRYKVTKRGQDVTLRCDPISSHATLYWYQQALGQGPEFLTYFNYEAQPDKSGLPSDRFSAERPEGSISTLTIQRTEQRDSAMYRCASSSTSGFTGELFFGEGSRLTVL.

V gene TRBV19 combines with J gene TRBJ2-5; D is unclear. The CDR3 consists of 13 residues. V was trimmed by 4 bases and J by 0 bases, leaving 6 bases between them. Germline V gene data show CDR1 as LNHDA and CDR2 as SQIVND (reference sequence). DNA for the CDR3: TGTGCCAGTAGTAGGGCACACCAAGAGACCCAGTACTTC. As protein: CASSRAHQETQYF.

CDR3 sequence reads: CASSLGHGSRTDTQYF. In nucleotides, the CDR3 is TGTGCCAGCAGCTTGGGTCACGGGTCACGCACAGATACGCAGTATTTT. The gene calls are TRBV5-8 and TRBJ2-3; no clear D. Germline V gene sequence: CDR1 SGHTS, CDR2 YDEGEE. The CDR3 is made up of 16 amino acids. With 0 bases removed from V and 1 base from J, the gap between germline ends came to 12 bases. The entire variable domain, with the rest obtained from reference TRBV5-8 and TRBJ2-3, is as follows: EAGVTQSPTHLIKTRGQQATLRCSPISGHTSVYWYQQALGLGLQFLLWYDEGEERNRGNFPPRFSGRQFPNYSSELNVNALELEDSALYLCASSLGHGSRTDTQYFGPGTRLTVL.

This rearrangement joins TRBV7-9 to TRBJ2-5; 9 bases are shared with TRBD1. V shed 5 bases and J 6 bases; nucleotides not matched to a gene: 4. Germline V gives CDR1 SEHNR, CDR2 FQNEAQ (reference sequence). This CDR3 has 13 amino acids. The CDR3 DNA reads TGTGCCAGCAGCCTAGGACAGGGGCAGACCCAGTACTTC. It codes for CASSLGQGQTQYF.

CDR3 DNA sequence: TGTGCCAGCAGCCAGATGGCGGGTTCACCCCTCCACTTT. Residues: CASSQMAGSPLHF. The chain is built from TRBV7-6 and TRBJ1-6; D unresolved. This CDR3 is built from 13 residues. The V end lost 5 bases, the J end lost 9 bases, and 11 bases lay between the germline ends. Germline loops: CDR1 SGHVS, CDR2 FNYEAQ.

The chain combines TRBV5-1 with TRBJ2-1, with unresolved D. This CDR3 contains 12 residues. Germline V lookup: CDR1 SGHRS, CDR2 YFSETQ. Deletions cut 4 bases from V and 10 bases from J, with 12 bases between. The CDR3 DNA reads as TGCGCCAGCAGCCAGACCCTAAAGGAGCAGTTCTTC. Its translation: CASSQTLKEQFF. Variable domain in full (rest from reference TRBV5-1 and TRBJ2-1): KAGVTQTPRYLIKTRGQQVTLSCSPISGHRSVSWYQQTPGQGLQFLFEYFSETQRNKGNFPGRFSGRQFSNSRSEMNVSTLELGDSALYLCASSQTLKEQFFGPGTRLTVL.

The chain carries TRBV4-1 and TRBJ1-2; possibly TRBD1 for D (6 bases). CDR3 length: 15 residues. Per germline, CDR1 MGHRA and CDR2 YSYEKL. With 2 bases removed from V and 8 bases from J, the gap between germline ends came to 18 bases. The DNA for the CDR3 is TGCGCCAGCAGCCAACCGGGATTCAGGGGCCCGGGCTACACCTTC. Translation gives CASSQPGFRGPGYTF.